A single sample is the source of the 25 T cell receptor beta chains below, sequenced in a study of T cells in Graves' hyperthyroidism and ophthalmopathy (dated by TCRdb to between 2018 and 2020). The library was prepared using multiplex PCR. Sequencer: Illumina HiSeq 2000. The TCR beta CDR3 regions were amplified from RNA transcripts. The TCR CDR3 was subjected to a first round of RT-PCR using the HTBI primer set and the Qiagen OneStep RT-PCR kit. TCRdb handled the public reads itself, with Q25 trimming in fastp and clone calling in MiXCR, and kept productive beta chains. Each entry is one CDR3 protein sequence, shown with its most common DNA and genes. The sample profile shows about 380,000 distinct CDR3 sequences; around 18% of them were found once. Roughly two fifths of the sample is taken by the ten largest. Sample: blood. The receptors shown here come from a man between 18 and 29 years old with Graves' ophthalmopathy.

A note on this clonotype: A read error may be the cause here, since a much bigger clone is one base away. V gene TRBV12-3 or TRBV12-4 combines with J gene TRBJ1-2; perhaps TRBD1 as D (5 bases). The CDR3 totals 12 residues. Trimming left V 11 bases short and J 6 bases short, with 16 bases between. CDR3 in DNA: TGTGCCGTTAGGAGAAGGACACATGGCTACACCTTC. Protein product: CAVRRRTHGYTF.

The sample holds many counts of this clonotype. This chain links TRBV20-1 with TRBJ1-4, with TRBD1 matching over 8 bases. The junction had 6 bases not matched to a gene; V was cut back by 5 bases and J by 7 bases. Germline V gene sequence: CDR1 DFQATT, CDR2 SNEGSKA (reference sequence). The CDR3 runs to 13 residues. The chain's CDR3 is CSAPGQGSEKLFF. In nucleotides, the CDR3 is TGCAGTGCTCCCGGACAGGGAAGTGAAAAACTGTTTTTT.

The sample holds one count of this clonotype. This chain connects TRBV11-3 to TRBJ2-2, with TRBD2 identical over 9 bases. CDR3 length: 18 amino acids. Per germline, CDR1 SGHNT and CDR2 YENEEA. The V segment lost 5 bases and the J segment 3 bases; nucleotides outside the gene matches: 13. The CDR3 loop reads CASSPGGGRASYTGELFF. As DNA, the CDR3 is TGTGCCAGCAGCCCCGGAGGCGGGAGGGCCTCGTACACCGGGGAGCTGTTTTTT.

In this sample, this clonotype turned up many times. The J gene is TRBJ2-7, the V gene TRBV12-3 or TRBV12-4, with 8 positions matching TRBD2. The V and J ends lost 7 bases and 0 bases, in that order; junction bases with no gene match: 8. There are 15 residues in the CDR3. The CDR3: CASIPGGSDSYEQYF. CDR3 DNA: TGTGCCAGCATTCCGGGGGGGTCGGACTCCTACGAGCAGTACTTC.

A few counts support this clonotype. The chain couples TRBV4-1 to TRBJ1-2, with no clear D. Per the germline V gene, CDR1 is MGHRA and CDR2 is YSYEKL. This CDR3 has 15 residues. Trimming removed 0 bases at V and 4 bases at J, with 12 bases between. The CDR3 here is CASSQDRPRIYGYTF. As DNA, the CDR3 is TGCGCCAGCAGCCAAGATCGGCCGAGGATCTATGGCTACACCTTC.

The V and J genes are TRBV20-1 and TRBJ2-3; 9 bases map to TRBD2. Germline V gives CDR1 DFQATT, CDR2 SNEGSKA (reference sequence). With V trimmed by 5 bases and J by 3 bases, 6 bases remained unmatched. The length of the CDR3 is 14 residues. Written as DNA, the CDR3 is TGCAGTGCTGCATTAGCGGGGGTGACAGATACGCAGTATTTT. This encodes CSAALAGVTDTQYF.

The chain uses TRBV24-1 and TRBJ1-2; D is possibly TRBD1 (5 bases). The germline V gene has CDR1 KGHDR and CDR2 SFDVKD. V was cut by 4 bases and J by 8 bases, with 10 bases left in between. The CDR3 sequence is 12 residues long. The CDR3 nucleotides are TGTGCCACCAGTGACCGGGACGTAGGCTACACCTTC. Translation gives CATSDRDVGYTF.

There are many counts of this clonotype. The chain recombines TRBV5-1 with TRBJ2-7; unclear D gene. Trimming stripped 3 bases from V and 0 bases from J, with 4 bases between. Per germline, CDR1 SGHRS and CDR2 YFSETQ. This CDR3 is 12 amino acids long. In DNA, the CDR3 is TGCGCCAGCAGCTGGGACTCCTACGAGCAGTACTTC. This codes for CASSWDSYEQYF.

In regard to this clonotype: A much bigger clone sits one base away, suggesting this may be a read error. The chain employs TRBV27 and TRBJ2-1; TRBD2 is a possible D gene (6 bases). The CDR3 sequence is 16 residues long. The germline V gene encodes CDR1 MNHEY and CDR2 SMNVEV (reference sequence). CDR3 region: CASSPMSAGFYNEQLF. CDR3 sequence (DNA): TGTGCCAGCAGCCCCATGAGCGCGGGATTCTACAATGAGCAGCTCTTC.

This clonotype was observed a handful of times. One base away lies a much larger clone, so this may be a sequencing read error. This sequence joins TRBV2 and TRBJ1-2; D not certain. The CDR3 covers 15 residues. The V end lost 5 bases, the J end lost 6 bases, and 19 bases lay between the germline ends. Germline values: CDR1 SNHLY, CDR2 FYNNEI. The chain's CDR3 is CASSSVLDMRDGYTF. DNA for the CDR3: TGTGCCAGCAGTTCCGTACTTGACATGCGTGATGGCTACACCTTC.

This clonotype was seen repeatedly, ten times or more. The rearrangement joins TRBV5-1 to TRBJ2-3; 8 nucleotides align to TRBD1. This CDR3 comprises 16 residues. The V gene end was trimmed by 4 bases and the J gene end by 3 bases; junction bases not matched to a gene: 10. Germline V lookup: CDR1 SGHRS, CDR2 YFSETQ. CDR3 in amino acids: CASSPETGVPTDTQYF. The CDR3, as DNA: TGCGCCAGCAGCCCCGAGACAGGGGTCCCAACAGATACGCAGTATTTT.

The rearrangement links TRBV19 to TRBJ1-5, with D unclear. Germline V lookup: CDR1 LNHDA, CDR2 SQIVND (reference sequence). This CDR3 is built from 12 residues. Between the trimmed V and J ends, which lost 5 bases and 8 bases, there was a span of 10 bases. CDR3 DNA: TGTGCCAGTAGTTCCCAGGTAGAGCCCCAGCATTTT. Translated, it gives CASSSQVEPQHF.

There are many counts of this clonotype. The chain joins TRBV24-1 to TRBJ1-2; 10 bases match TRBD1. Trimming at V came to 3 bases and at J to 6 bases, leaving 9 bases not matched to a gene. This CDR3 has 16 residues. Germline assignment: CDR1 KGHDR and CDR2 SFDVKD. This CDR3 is CATSDETGTGVNGYTF. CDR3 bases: TGTGCCACCAGTGATGAAACCGGGACAGGGGTAAATGGCTACACCTTC.

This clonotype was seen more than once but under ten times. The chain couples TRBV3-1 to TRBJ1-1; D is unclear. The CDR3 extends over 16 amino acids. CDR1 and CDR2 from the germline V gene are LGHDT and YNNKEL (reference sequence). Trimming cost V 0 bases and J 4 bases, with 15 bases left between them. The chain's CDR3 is CASSQDFTDLPTEAFF. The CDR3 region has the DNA TGTGCCAGCAGCCAAGATTTTACAGATTTGCCCACTGAAGCTTTCTTT.

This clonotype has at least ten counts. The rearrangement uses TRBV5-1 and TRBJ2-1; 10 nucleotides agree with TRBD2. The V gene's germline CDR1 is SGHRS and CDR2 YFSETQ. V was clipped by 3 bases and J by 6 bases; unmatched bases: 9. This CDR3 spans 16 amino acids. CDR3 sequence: CASSWPYSGGVNEQFF. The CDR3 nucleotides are TGCGCCAGCAGCTGGCCCTACAGCGGGGGGGTCAATGAGCAGTTCTTC.

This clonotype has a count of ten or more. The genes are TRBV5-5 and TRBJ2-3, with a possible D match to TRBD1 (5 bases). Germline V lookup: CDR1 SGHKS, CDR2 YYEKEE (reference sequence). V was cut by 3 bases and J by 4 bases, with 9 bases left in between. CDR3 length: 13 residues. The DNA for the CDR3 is TGTGCCAGCAGCTCTTCAGGGTCAGATACGCAGTATTTT. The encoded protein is CASSSSGSDTQYF.

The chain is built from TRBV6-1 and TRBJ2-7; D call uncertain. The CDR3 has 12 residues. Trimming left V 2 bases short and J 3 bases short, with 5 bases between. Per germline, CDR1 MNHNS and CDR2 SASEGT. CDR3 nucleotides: TGTGCCAGCAGTGAATCCTTCTACGAGCAGTACTTC. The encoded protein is CASSESFYEQYF.

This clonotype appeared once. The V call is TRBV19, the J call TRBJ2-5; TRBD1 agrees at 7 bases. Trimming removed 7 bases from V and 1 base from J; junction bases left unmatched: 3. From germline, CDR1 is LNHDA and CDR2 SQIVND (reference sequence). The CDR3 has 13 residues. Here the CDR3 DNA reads TGTGCCAGTATGGGGGACAGCCAAGAGACCCAGTACTTC. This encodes CASMGDSQETQYF.

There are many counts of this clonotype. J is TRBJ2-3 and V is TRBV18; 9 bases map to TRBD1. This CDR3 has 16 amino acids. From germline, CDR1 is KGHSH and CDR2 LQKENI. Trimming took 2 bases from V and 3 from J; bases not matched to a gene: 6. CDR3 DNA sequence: TGTGCCAGCTCACCAGCCGGGACAGGGAGAACAGATACGCAGTATTTT. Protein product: CASSPAGTGRTDTQYF.

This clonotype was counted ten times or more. This chain's CDR3 is CASSLKSGGTEAFF. DNA for the CDR3: TGTGCCAGCAGTTTAAAGTCAGGTGGCACTGAAGCTTTCTTT. The rearrangement links TRBV12-3 or TRBV12-4 to TRBJ1-1; D gene unclear. The CDR3 totals 14 residues. The V end lost 2 bases, the J end lost 4 bases, and 11 bases lay between the germline ends.

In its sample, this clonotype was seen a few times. For the CDR3, the DNA is TGTGCCAGCAGCCGGACAGGGGAGTACTCACCCCTCCACTTT. Translating it yields CASSRTGEYSPLHF. The V call is TRBV4-2, the J call TRBJ1-6; TRBD1 matches 9 bases. The J segment lost 10 bases and the V segment lost 4 bases, leaving 5 bases of the junction unmatched. Germline assignment: CDR1 LGHNA and CDR2 YNFKEQ. This CDR3 contains 14 residues.

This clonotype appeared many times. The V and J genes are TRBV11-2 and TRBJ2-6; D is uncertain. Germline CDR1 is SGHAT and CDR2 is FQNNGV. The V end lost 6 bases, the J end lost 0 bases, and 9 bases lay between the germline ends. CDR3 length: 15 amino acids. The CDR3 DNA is TGTGCCAGCAGTTTCAGCGTCTCTGGGGCCAACGTCCTGACTTTC. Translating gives CASSFSVSGANVLTF.

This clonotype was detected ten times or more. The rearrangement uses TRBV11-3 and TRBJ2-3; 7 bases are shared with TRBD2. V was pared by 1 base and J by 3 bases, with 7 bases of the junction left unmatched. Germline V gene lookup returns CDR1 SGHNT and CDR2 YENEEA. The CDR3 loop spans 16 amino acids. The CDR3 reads CASSLGYSGETDTQYF. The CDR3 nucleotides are TGTGCCAGCAGCTTAGGGTACAGCGGGGAGACAGATACGCAGTATTTT.

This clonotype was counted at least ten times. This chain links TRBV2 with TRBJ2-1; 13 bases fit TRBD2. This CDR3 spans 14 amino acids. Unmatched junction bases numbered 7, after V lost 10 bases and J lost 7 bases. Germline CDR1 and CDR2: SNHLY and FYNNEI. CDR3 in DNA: TGTGCCAACCCCGGGACTAGCGGGGTGAATGAGCAGTTCTTC. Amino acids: CANPGTSGVNEQFF.

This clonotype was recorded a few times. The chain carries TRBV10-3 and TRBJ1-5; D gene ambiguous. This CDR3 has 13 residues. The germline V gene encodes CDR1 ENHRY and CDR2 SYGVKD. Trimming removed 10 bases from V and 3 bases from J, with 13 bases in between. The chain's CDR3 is CATQSGVNQPQHF. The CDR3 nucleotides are TGTGCCACCCAAAGTGGAGTCAATCAGCCCCAGCATTTT.